What follows are 21 T cell receptor beta chains derived from one specimen sequenced in a study of T cell repertoires in cytomegalovirus infection. TCRdb passed the reads through MiXCR, listing each CDR3 protein once. The table shows some 150,000 distinct CDR3 sequences, with 5.5% to 8% occurring only once. Input material: PBMCs. These receptors came from a human donor in good health (CMV status not recorded). Some clones in this sample may be carry-over from other donors' samples.

This clonotype was counted at least ten times. The rearrangement links TRBV6-2 or TRBV6-3 to TRBJ2-5; 11 bases agree with TRBD2. The germline gives CDR1 MNHEY, CDR2 SVGEGT. With 2 bases clipped from V and 1 base from J, the junction kept 3 bases outside the gene matches. The CDR3 contains 16 residues. In DNA, the CDR3 is TGTGCCAGCAGTTACCCTAGCGGGGGGTCCCAAGAGACCCAGTACTTC. Its protein product is CASSYPSGGSQETQYF.

This clonotype was recorded a few times. The chain joins TRBV7-6 to TRBJ2-7; possibly TRBD1 for D (7 bases). Trimming removed 5 bases at V and 6 bases at J, with 11 bases between. Germline CDR1 and CDR2: SGHVS and FNYEAQ. The CDR3 runs to 12 residues. The CDR3 DNA reads TGTGCCAGCAGCCACAGGGGAGGCGAGCAGTACTTC. Residues: CASSHRGGEQYF. Full variable domain (outside the CDR3, taken from reference TRBV7-6 and TRBJ2-7): GAGVSQSPRYKVTKRGQDVALRCDPISGHVSLYWYRQALGQGPEFLTYFNYEAQQDKSGLPNDRFSAERPEGSISTLTIQRTEQRDSAMYRCASSHRGGEQYFGPGTRLTVT.

This clonotype was picked up many times. The chain is built from TRBV6-2 or TRBV6-3 and TRBJ1-1; D is possibly TRBD1 (5 bases). Trimming stripped 7 bases from V and 0 bases from J, with 9 bases between. CDR3 length: 13 residues. CDR1 and CDR2 from the germline V gene are MNHEY and SVGEGT. The CDR3 is CASTRELNTEAFF. As DNA, the CDR3 is TGTGCCAGCACCAGGGAGCTGAACACTGAAGCTTTCTTT.

DNA for the CDR3: TGTGCCAGCAGTTCGTCCCCGGGCCCAAAACTTGAAGCTTTCTTT. As protein: CASSSSPGPKLEAFF. The chain recombines TRBV12-3 or TRBV12-4 with TRBJ1-1, with D unclear. The CDR3 runs 15 residues. V gave up 4 bases and J gave up 7 bases, with 19 bases separating them.

This clonotype appeared many times. The chain uses TRBV7-2 and TRBJ1-1; D possibly corresponds to TRBD1 (5 bases). The CDR3 covers 17 residues. V lost 1 base and J lost 6, with 21 bases in between. The germline gives CDR1 SGHTA, CDR2 FQGNSA. Here the CDR3 reads CASSLGPLGAPGSEAFF. The CDR3 DNA is TGTGCCAGCAGCTTAGGACCGTTAGGGGCGCCAGGGTCTGAAGCTTTCTTT.

This clonotype has at least ten counts. The genes are TRBV28 and TRBJ2-4, with D tentatively TRBD1 or TRBD2 (6 bases each). V was clipped by 6 bases and J by 6 bases, with 12 bases between them. Germline V CDR1 and CDR2: MDHEN, SYDVKM. This CDR3 has 13 residues. DNA for the CDR3: TGTGCCAGCAGGGCGGGACAACCAAACATTCAGTACTTC. Translated, it gives CASRAGQPNIQYF.

The V gene is TRBV15, the J gene TRBJ1-3; a weak D match, TRBD1 (5 bases). The CDR3 totals 16 residues. V was pared by 0 bases and J by 2 bases, with 11 bases between. CDR1 is LNHNV and CDR2 is YYDKDF in the germline V gene (reference sequence). CDR3 region: CATSRDRGLTGNTIYF. The CDR3 DNA reads as TGTGCCACCAGCAGAGATCGGGGCCTCACTGGAAACACCATATATTTT.

The table lists this clonotype with many counts. The genes are TRBV7-2 and TRBJ2-6; 7 bases align to TRBD2. The CDR3 contains 18 residues. Germline assignment: CDR1 SGHTA and CDR2 FQGNSA. J was trimmed by 2 bases and V by 6 bases; bases with no gene match: 13. CDR3 in DNA: TGTGCCAGCAGTCCTTTTGCGGGGGTCCAAACTGGGGCCAACGTCCTGACTTTC. Residues: CASSPFAGVQTGANVLTF.

This clonotype has at least ten counts. CDR3 nucleotides: TGCAGTGCTAGAGGAGTAATGGGACTAGCGATAAGCTACGAGCAGTACTTC. Translation gives CSARGVMGLAISYEQYF. J is TRBJ2-7 and V is TRBV20-1; 10 bases map to TRBD2. Germline trimming cut 1 base from V and 3 bases from J; bases unmatched to any gene: 12. The CDR3 is 17 residues long. Germline V gene data show CDR1 as DFQATT and CDR2 as SNEGSKA (reference sequence).

This clonotype was observed many times. The gene calls are TRBV7-2 and TRBJ1-6; D might be TRBD1 (5 bases). Germline CDR1 is SGHTA and CDR2 is FQGNSA. The CDR3 consists of 14 residues. Trimming stripped 3 bases from V and 8 bases from J, with 11 bases between. CDR3 in amino acids: CASSLGRVDSPLHF. The CDR3 coding sequence is TGTGCCAGCAGCTTGGGCAGGGTGGATTCACCCCTCCACTTT.

This clonotype was found many times. The V gene is TRBV7-2, the J gene TRBJ2-1; 13 positions agree with TRBD2. CDR3 length: 17 residues. After removal of 3 bases from V and 4 bases from J, the junction contained 6 bases not matched to a gene. Germline V gene data show CDR1 as SGHTA and CDR2 as FQGNSA. This chain's CDR3 is CASSFLMTSGGYNEQFF. The DNA for the CDR3 is TGTGCCAGCAGCTTCTTGATGACTAGCGGGGGGTACAATGAGCAGTTCTTC.

This clonotype has just a few counts. J is TRBJ2-2 and V is TRBV10-3; tentative D call: TRBD1 (7 bases). CDR1 is ENHRY, CDR2 SYGVKD, per germline. V lost 5 bases and J lost 4, with 20 bases in between. The CDR3 length is 17 residues. CDR3 amino acids: CAISPSGGHRGTGELFF. For the CDR3, the DNA is TGTGCCATCAGTCCGTCCGGGGGTCACAGGGGCACCGGGGAGCTGTTTTTT.

This clonotype was found many times. The chain couples TRBV7-2 to TRBJ2-1, with TRBD2 identical over 9 bases. The J segment lost 3 bases and the V segment lost 5 bases, leaving 8 bases of the junction unmatched. The CDR3 extends over 16 amino acids. Germline V gene data show CDR1 as SGHTA and CDR2 as FQGNSA. The CDR3 nucleotides are TGTGCCAGCAGCCCCCTCGTTAGCGGGGGCTACAATGAGCAGTTCTTC. Encoded protein: CASSPLVSGGYNEQFF.

This clonotype has ten or more counts. This sequence joins TRBV14 and TRBJ2-7, with D maybe TRBD2 (5 bases). V was clipped by 0 bases and J by 9 bases, with 9 bases between them. Germline CDR1 is SGHDN and CDR2 is FVKESK. This CDR3 is 12 amino acids long. CDR3 DNA sequence: TGTGCCAGCAGCCAAGAGCCGGGGAGGCAGTACTTC. Translated: CASSQEPGRQYF.

The V and J genes are TRBV7-9 and TRBJ2-7; 9 positions agree with TRBD1. The germline CDR1 and CDR2 sequences are SEHNR and FQNEAQ (reference sequence). The V segment lost 8 bases and the J segment 2 bases; nucleotides outside the gene matches: 25. The CDR3 extends over 20 amino acids. This CDR3 is CASGDALYRPGQGITYEQYF. The CDR3 nucleotides read TGTGCCAGCGGCGACGCTCTTTACAGGCCGGGACAGGGAATAACCTACGAGCAGTACTTC.

This clonotype was recorded many times. V and J are TRBV4-3 and TRBJ2-5; 8 nucleotides line up with TRBD2. With 4 bases clipped from V and 0 bases from J, the junction kept 7 bases outside the gene matches. This CDR3 is built from 16 residues. Germline CDR1 and CDR2: LGHNA and YSLEER. DNA for the CDR3: TGCGCCAGCAGCCGGGTGTTAGCGGGGTACCAAGAGACCCAGTACTTC. Protein: CASSRVLAGYQETQYF.

This clonotype was seen repeatedly, ten times or more. DNA of the CDR3: TGTGCCAGCAGCTTAGGAAGCGTCGGACAGGGCCGCACAGATACGCAGTATTTT. This gives the protein CASSLGSVGQGRTDTQYF. V gene TRBV7-7 combines with J gene TRBJ2-3, with TRBD1 identical over 8 bases. The J segment lost 1 base and the V segment lost 1 base, leaving 10 bases of the junction unmatched. This CDR3 region has 18 residues. Germline V gene data show CDR1 as SSHAT and CDR2 as FNYEAQ (reference sequence).

This clonotype showed up many times. The V call is TRBV5-4, the J call TRBJ2-1; TRBD1 matches 8 bases. This CDR3 region has 15 residues. Germline lookup yields CDR1 SGHNT and CDR2 YYREEE (reference sequence). With 3 bases clipped from V and 5 bases from J, the junction kept 7 bases outside the gene matches. CDR3 amino acids: CASSSPGTGNNEQFF. CDR3 sequence (DNA): TGTGCCAGCAGCTCACCCGGGACAGGCAACAATGAGCAGTTCTTC. Based on the CDR3 plus reference TRBV5-4 and TRBJ2-1, the full variable domain is ETGVTQSPTHLIKTRGQQVTLRCSSQSGHNTVSWYQQALGQGPQFIFQYYREEENGRGNFPPRFSGLQFPNYSSELNVNALELDDSALYLCASSSPGTGNNEQFFGPGTRLTVL.

Ten or more counts support this clonotype. The genes are TRBV28 and TRBJ2-2, with D perhaps TRBD1 (6 bases). Germline CDR1 is MDHEN and CDR2 is SYDVKM. Trimming removed 4 bases at V and 1 base at J, with 16 bases between. The CDR3 totals 17 residues. The CDR3: CASSSQGTFLNTGELFF. CDR3 in DNA: TGTGCCAGCAGTTCACAGGGCACCTTCTTGAACACCGGGGAGCTGTTTTTT.

This clonotype was recorded many times. The chain uses TRBV7-6 and TRBJ2-3, with 11 bases aligning to TRBD2. Looked up from germline, CDR1 is SGHVS and CDR2 is FNYEAQ. V was clipped by 1 base and J by 6 bases; unmatched bases: 6. The CDR3 is 16 amino acids. CDR3 loop: CASSLGSGGASDTQYF. The DNA for the CDR3 is TGTGCCAGCAGCTTAGGTAGCGGGGGGGCCTCGGATACGCAGTATTTT.

The V and J genes are TRBV6-1 and TRBJ1-2, with D perhaps TRBD1 (5 bases). Germline V gives CDR1 MNHNS, CDR2 SASEGT. This CDR3 region has 12 residues. V was trimmed by 6 bases and J by 5 bases, leaving 10 bases between them. The CDR3 DNA reads TGTGCCAGCAGCCTGAGGGGATATGGCTACACCTTC. It specifies CASSLRGYGYTF.